The 4 T cell receptor beta chains below were found in one sample sequenced in a study of cytomegalovirus exposure and HLA in healthy donors. The PCR contained 60 Vbeta and 13 Jbeta primers. Generated by immunoSEQ multiplex PCR, the TCRdb table keeps only in-frame clones and is missing some. Of roughly 200,000 clones listed, around 80% are singletons. Sample: PBMCs. These receptors all come from an older woman in good health and CMV-seropositive.

The J gene is TRBJ2-7, the V gene TRBV4-3; no firm D call. Trimming stripped 0 bases from V and 6 bases from J, with 9 bases between. Germline CDR1 LGHNA, CDR2 YSLEER. The CDR3 has 13 amino acids. The CDR3 region has the DNA TGCGCCAGCAGCCAAGAAGATGCAGTCGAGCAGTACTTC. This encodes CASSQEDAVEQYF.

The V gene is TRBV18, the J gene TRBJ2-1, with 8 bases fitting TRBD2. V trimming: 3 bases; J trimming: 5 bases; junction bases outside the gene matches: 12. Germline CDR1 and CDR2: KGHSH and LQKENI. This CDR3 has 17 residues. In nucleotides, the CDR3 is TGTGCCAGCTCACCCAACCGTAGCGGGAACTGGAACAATGAGCAGTTCTTC. Its protein product is CASSPNRSGNWNNEQFF.

This chain uses TRBV7-8 with TRBJ1-2; 7 positions match TRBD1. From germline, CDR1 is SGHVS and CDR2 FQNEAQ. The CDR3 runs to 13 residues. Losses at the gene ends were 6 bases for V and 3 bases for J; bases not matched to a gene: 4. Written as DNA, the CDR3 is TGTGCCAGCAGTCGAGGGACAGACTATGGCTACACCTTC. It codes for CASSRGTDYGYTF.

The rearrangement uses TRBV19 and TRBJ2-4; weak D call: TRBD1 (6 bases). Trimming removed 4 bases at V and 8 bases at J, with 12 bases between. Per germline, CDR1 LNHDA and CDR2 SQIVND (reference sequence). There are 13 residues in the CDR3. This chain's CDR3 is CASSNRVRDIQYF. CDR3 DNA sequence: TGTGCCAGTAGTAACAGGGTGAGAGACATTCAGTACTTC.